The 18 T cell receptor beta chains listed next were all sequenced from one sample in a study of blood T cell repertoires in COVID-19. Sequencing was performed with immunoSEQ multiplex PCR; in TCRdb, only in-frame clones are kept and a portion is missing. This table holds about 320,000 clones, about 82% found once. What was sequenced was peripheral blood. These receptors all stem from a human donor in a cohort sampled during active COVID-19.

The chain links TRBV6-5 to TRBJ2-7, with D hard to call. This CDR3 has 15 amino acids. CDR1 and CDR2 (germline): MNHEY, SVGAGI. V lost 0 bases and J 0 bases, leaving 9 bases between the germline ends. The CDR3 protein is CASSYSGRSSYEQYF. The CDR3 coding sequence is TGTGCCAGCAGTTACTCGGGTAGGAGCTCCTACGAGCAGTACTTC.

The V call is TRBV6-5, the J call TRBJ2-2, with D perhaps TRBD2 (5 bases). Trimming pared 6 bases from V and 7 bases from J, leaving 15 bases between. The CDR3 runs 14 residues. CDR1 is MNHEY and CDR2 is SVGAGI in the germline V gene. CDR3 bases: TGTGCCAGCAGCCCCCCCCTAGCTGGCGGGGAGCTGTTTTTT. Translated: CASSPPLAGGELFF.

This chain connects TRBV6-5 to TRBJ1-1; 9 nucleotides agree with TRBD1. The CDR3 totals 14 residues. Germline V CDR1 and CDR2: MNHEY, SVGAGI. V was pared by 7 bases and J by 9 bases, with 12 bases of the junction left unmatched. This CDR3 is CASTSPGTGFQAFF. The CDR3 nucleotides are TGTGCCAGCACTTCCCCCGGGACAGGGTTTCAAGCTTTCTTT.

The gene calls are TRBV24-1 and TRBJ2-1; D perhaps matches TRBD1 (5 bases). There are 16 residues in the CDR3. The germline CDR1 and CDR2 sequences are KGHDR and SFDVKD. With 1 base removed from V and 3 bases from J, the gap between germline ends came to 12 bases. The CDR3 nucleotides are TGTGCCACCAGTGATTTTAAGACAGAAGACTACAATGAGCAGTTCTTC. Translation: CATSDFKTEDYNEQFF.

The rearrangement links TRBV19 to TRBJ1-1; unclear D gene. Trimming shortened V by 9 bases and J by 0 bases, and 17 bases separated the two germline ends. Germline CDR1 reads LNHDA; CDR2 reads SQIVND (reference sequence). There are 15 residues in the CDR3. This CDR3 is CASREYGDMNTEAFF. For the CDR3, the DNA is TGTGCCAGCAGAGAGTATGGAGATATGAACACTGAAGCTTTCTTT.

V and J are TRBV7-9 and TRBJ1-1, with 9 bases lining up with TRBD1. With V trimmed by 5 bases and J by 5 bases, 6 bases remained unmatched. The germline CDR1 and CDR2 sequences are SEHNR and FQNEAQ (reference sequence). The CDR3 has 14 amino acids. CDR3 sequence (DNA): TGTGCCAGCAGCCGGACAGGGGCCAGAACTGAAGCTTTCTTT. It codes for CASSRTGARTEAFF.

The chain couples TRBV24-1 to TRBJ2-7; TRBD1 might be the D (5 bases). Germline V gene lookup returns CDR1 KGHDR and CDR2 SFDVKD. The V end lost 9 bases, the J end lost 4 bases, and 15 bases lay between the germline ends. The CDR3 is made up of 13 amino acids. CDR3 sequence: CATQSGWGYEQYF. In nucleotides, the CDR3 is TGTGCCACCCAGTCAGGGTGGGGTTACGAGCAGTACTTC.

The CDR3, as DNA: TGTGCCAGCAGCTTGGTACTAGCGGGGGGAAACACCGGGGAGCTGTTTTTT. Protein sequence: CASSLVLAGGNTGELFF. The V and J genes are TRBV5-4 and TRBJ2-2; 12 bases are a match to TRBD2. Unmatched junction bases numbered 2, after V lost 0 bases and J lost 2 bases. Germline CDR1 SGHNT, CDR2 YYREEE (reference sequence). This CDR3 is built from 17 residues.

The V gene is TRBV5-6, the J gene TRBJ2-2; D is ambiguous. This CDR3 region has 12 residues. The V gene lost 1 base and the J gene lost 5 bases, with 3 bases spanning the gap. Germline values: CDR1 SGHDT, CDR2 YYEEEE. Here the CDR3 DNA reads TGTGCCAGCAGCTTGCCAACCGGGGAGCTGTTTTTT. Its protein product is CASSLPTGELFF.

The chain employs TRBV9 and TRBJ1-2; tentative D call: TRBD1 (5 bases). V lost 6 bases to trimming and J lost 3 bases, with 12 bases between them. From germline, CDR1 is SGDLS and CDR2 YYNGEE. The CDR3 covers 13 residues. The CDR3 DNA follows: TGTGCCAGCACGGAAGGGGTTGACTATGGCTACACCTTC. This translates into CASTEGVDYGYTF.

The rearrangement uses TRBV2 and TRBJ1-2; 11 bases are a match to TRBD1. Germline trimming cut 6 bases from V and 8 bases from J; bases unmatched to any gene: 5. The CDR3 length is 13 residues. CDR1 and CDR2 from the germline V gene are SNHLY and FYNNEI. CDR3 sequence (DNA): TGTGCCAGCAGCGGGACAGGGGGTATGGGCTACACCTTC. Encoded protein: CASSGTGGMGYTF.

The chain combines TRBV4-2 with TRBJ2-7, with 13 bases aligning to TRBD2. The length of the CDR3 is 16 residues. Germline V gene data show CDR1 as LGHNA and CDR2 as YNFKEQ. V gave up 1 base and J gave up 6 bases; unmatched junction bases: 6. The CDR3: CASSQATSGGAREQYF. The CDR3 bases are TGTGCCAGCAGCCAAGCCACTAGCGGGGGGGCTCGCGAGCAGTACTTC.

The chain joins TRBV5-1 to TRBJ1-4, with 10 bases lining up with TRBD1. CDR1 is SGHRS, CDR2 YFSETQ, per germline. The CDR3 is made up of 16 amino acids. The J segment lost 3 bases and the V segment lost 4 bases, leaving 6 bases of the junction unmatched. The CDR3 DNA follows: TGCGCCAGCAGCCCGGGGACAGGGGCGGCTAATGAAAAACTGTTTTTT. Translation gives CASSPGTGAANEKLFF.

Only one count was recorded for this clone. Compared with germline, one end of the junction differs, possibly owing to a read error. The chain is built from TRBV6-1 and TRBJ2-4; 7 nucleotides agree with TRBD1. The germline CDR1 and CDR2 sequences are MNHNS and SASEGT. The CDR3 spans 15 residues. As DNA, the CDR3 is TGTGCCAGCAGCGAAGTCGACAGGGTGTTCGGGGTTCAGTACTTC. Translated: CASSEVDRVFGVQYF.

The chain combines TRBV27 with TRBJ2-5, with a tentative D call TRBD1 (7 bases). Per germline, CDR1 MNHEY and CDR2 SMNVEV (reference sequence). The CDR3 has 18 amino acids. The V and J ends lost 6 bases and 3 bases respectively, with 26 bases between them. The CDR3, as DNA: TGTGCCAGCAGCCTATCTTTTACAGGTCAGGGGGGTAAAGAGACCCAGTACTTC. Encoded protein: CASSLSFTGQGGKETQYF.

The gene calls are TRBV5-1 and TRBJ2-1; TRBD1 might be the D (6 bases). V was shortened by 3 bases and J by 4 bases, with 8 bases between the two germline ends. Germline-derived CDR1 and CDR2 are SGHRS and YFSETQ. The CDR3 consists of 13 residues. CDR3 residues: CASSSDSYNEQFF. CDR3 sequence (DNA): TGCGCCAGCAGCTCGGACAGTTACAATGAGCAGTTCTTC.

The table lists this clone with a count of one. The chain links TRBV5-1 to TRBJ2-7, with 7 bases that match TRBD2. With 4 bases clipped from V and 6 bases from J, the junction kept 1 base outside the gene matches. Germline lookup yields CDR1 SGHRS and CDR2 YFSETQ. This CDR3 comprises 11 residues. The CDR3 sequence: CASSPGGEQYF. CDR3 bases: TGCGCCAGCAGCCCGGGGGGCGAGCAGTACTTC.

This clone was counted a few times. The DNA for the CDR3 is TGTGCCAGCAGTTTAACCCAGGGGGGCTACGAGCAGTACTTC. Encoded protein: CASSLTQGGYEQYF. This chain connects TRBV27 to TRBJ2-7; weak D call: TRBD1 (7 bases). Germline V gene lookup returns CDR1 MNHEY and CDR2 SMNVEV (reference sequence). There are 14 residues in the CDR3. V was cut by 2 bases and J by 3 bases, with 11 bases left in between.